These 31 T cell receptor beta chains share one sample of origin, sequenced in a study of technical replicates of blood from several donors. Produced via immunoSEQ multiplex PCR; TCRdb's table is partial and in-frame only. The sample includes about 59,000 clones, around 97% of them seen just once. The material sequenced was T cells isolated from PBMCs. Receptor source: a human donor in good health.

This clone appeared once. The V call is TRBV6-1, the J call TRBJ1-3; the D gene is possibly TRBD1 (5 bases). Germline CDR1 MNHNS, CDR2 SASEGT. The V end lost 7 bases, the J end lost 0 bases, and 10 bases lay between the germline ends. This CDR3 has 14 amino acids. In DNA form, the CDR3 reads TGTGCCAGCACTGGGGGGGTCTCTGGAAACACCATATATTTT. This gives the protein CASTGGVSGNTIYF.

The chain couples TRBV15 to TRBJ1-4; D is perhaps TRBD1 (5 bases). Germline V gives CDR1 LNHNV, CDR2 YYDKDF (reference sequence). This CDR3 comprises 15 residues. V was pared by 1 base and J by 8 bases, with 14 bases between. CDR3 loop: CATSRVTGTSEKLFF. In DNA form, the CDR3 reads TGTGCCACCAGCAGAGTGACCGGGACTTCAGAAAAACTGTTTTTT.

The chain uses TRBV6-5 and TRBJ1-1; a weak D match, TRBD1 (6 bases). The V and J ends lost 6 bases and 3 bases respectively, with 17 bases between them. This CDR3 has 15 amino acids. Germline V CDR1 and CDR2: MNHEY, SVGAGI. The CDR3 reads CASRHGTQHYTEAFF. The CDR3 region has the DNA TGTGCCAGCAGACACGGGACACAGCACTACACTGAAGCTTTCTTT.

The genes are TRBV5-1 and TRBJ2-3, with 10 bases aligning to TRBD2. The J segment lost 0 bases and the V segment lost 7 bases, leaving 2 bases of the junction unmatched. Per the germline V gene, CDR1 is SGHRS and CDR2 is YFSETQ. The CDR3 consists of 14 residues. In DNA form, the CDR3 reads TGCGCCAGCTCGACTAGCGGGAGCACAGATACGCAGTATTTT. Its translation is CASSTSGSTDTQYF.

The chain has TRBV6-5 and TRBJ2-7, with D unclear. The CDR3 runs to 13 residues. V gave up 5 bases and J gave up 0 bases, with 8 bases separating them. CDR1 and CDR2 (germline): MNHEY, SVGAGI. This chain's CDR3 is CASSVAGSYEQYF. In DNA, the CDR3 is TGTGCCAGCAGTGTGGCTGGCTCCTACGAGCAGTACTTC.

The rearrangement uses TRBV5-1 and TRBJ1-6; TRBD1 might be the D (5 bases). CDR1 is SGHRS and CDR2 is YFSETQ in the germline V gene. The CDR3 runs to 16 residues. With 1 base removed from V and 8 bases from J, the gap between germline ends came to 16 bases. Here the CDR3 reads CASSLSLQPGDSPLHF. CDR3 nucleotides: TGCGCCAGCAGCTTGTCGTTACAGCCGGGGGATTCACCCCTCCACTTT.

This chain joins TRBV18 and TRBJ1-1; D remains ambiguous. The CDR3 totals 14 residues. Germline V CDR1 and CDR2: KGHSH, LQKENI. V shed 3 bases and J shed 1 base, with 9 bases lying between them. DNA for the CDR3: TGTGCCAGCTCACCCGTTCCAGAGAACACTGAAGCTTTCTTT. This gives the protein CASSPVPENTEAFF.

The chain has TRBV7-8 and TRBJ2-7; TRBD2 aligns across 7 bases. With V trimmed by 0 bases and J by 2 bases, 1 base remained unmatched. Looked up from germline, CDR1 is SGHVS and CDR2 is FQNEAQ. The length of the CDR3 is 14 residues. The CDR3 DNA is TGTGCCAGCAGCTTAGCGGGAGGGCCCTACGAGCAGTACTTC. Its translation: CASSLAGGPYEQYF. The full variable domain, with the rest looked up from reference TRBV7-8 and TRBJ2-7, is GAGVSQSPRYKVAKRGQDVALRCDPISGHVSLFWYQQALGQGPEFLTYFQNEAQLDKSGLPSDRFFAERPEGSVSTLKIQRTQQEDSAVYLCASSLAGGPYEQYFGPGTRLTVT.

The rearrangement links TRBV10-1 to TRBJ2-3; 9 bases agree with TRBD2. This CDR3 contains 16 residues. After removal of 5 bases from V and 4 bases from J, the junction contained 10 bases not matched to a gene. Germline V CDR1 and CDR2: WNHNN, SYGVQD (reference sequence). This chain's CDR3 is CASSSRAGGLSDTQYF. CDR3 coding DNA: TGCGCCAGCAGTTCCCGCGCGGGGGGGCTTTCAGATACGCAGTATTTT.

V is TRBV9 and J is TRBJ2-7; no reliable D call. Trimming pared 7 bases from V and 6 bases from J, leaving 20 bases between. In germline, CDR1 is SGDLS, CDR2 YYNGEE. This CDR3 comprises 14 residues. CDR3 nucleotide sequence: TGTGCCAGCGGAGATGAAAACGACCCTCGCGAGCAGTACTTC. It specifies CASGDENDPREQYF.

J is TRBJ2-7 and V is TRBV9, with D unclear. The CDR3 is 13 amino acids. The V and J ends lost 0 bases and 5 bases respectively, with 9 bases between them. CDR1 is SGDLS and CDR2 is YYNGEE in the germline V gene. The CDR3 DNA sequence: TGTGCCAGCAGCGTAGCTACACAGAACGAGCAGTACTTC. It encodes CASSVATQNEQYF. The variable domain in full, with the rest retrieved from reference TRBV9 and TRBJ2-7, is DSGVTQTPKHLITATGQRVTLRCSPRSGDLSVYWYQQSLDQGLQFLIQYYNGEERAKGNILERFSAQQFPDLHSELNLSSLELGDSALYFCASSVATQNEQYFGPGTRLTVT.

The chain uses TRBV7-9 and TRBJ1-2, with 9 positions matching TRBD1. CDR1 is SEHNR, CDR2 FQNEAQ, per germline (reference sequence). This CDR3 has 14 amino acids. V dropped 5 bases and J dropped 2; count of bases not matched to a gene: 3. Here the CDR3 DNA reads TGTGCCAGCAGCGTAGGACAGGGGAACTATGGCTACACCTTC. It yields the protein CASSVGQGNYGYTF.

The V gene is TRBV30, the J gene TRBJ2-7, with D possibly matching TRBD1 (5 bases). The CDR3 runs 12 residues. Germline V gene data show CDR1 as GTSNPN and CDR2 as SVGIG (reference sequence). V was cut by 0 bases and J by 8 bases, with 11 bases left in between. In nucleotides, the CDR3 is TGTGCCTGGAGTGTAGTTTCAGGGCAGCAGTACTTC. It is translated as CAWSVVSGQQYF.

The chain has TRBV27 and TRBJ2-7; 14 bases line up with TRBD2. The germline V gene encodes CDR1 MNHEY and CDR2 SMNVEV (reference sequence). Trimming at V came to 3 bases and at J to 6 bases, leaving 10 bases not matched to a gene. The CDR3 runs 17 residues. The CDR3 sequence is CASSLGIGLAGGGEQYF. CDR3 DNA sequence: TGTGCCAGCAGTTTGGGTATAGGACTAGCGGGAGGTGGCGAGCAGTACTTC.

V gene TRBV4-2 combines with J gene TRBJ1-1; 7 bases line up with TRBD1. V shed 0 bases and J 5 bases; nucleotides not matched to a gene: 6. This CDR3 contains 15 residues. Germline V CDR1 and CDR2: LGHNA, YNFKEQ. As DNA, the CDR3 is TGTGCCAGCAGCCAAGATAGGGGGCTGGGAACTGAAGCTTTCTTT. This codes for CASSQDRGLGTEAFF.

The CDR3 bases are TGTGCCAGGCGCCCTATGTCGGAGCAGTTCTTC. Translated, it gives CARRPMSEQFF. The chain is built from TRBV6-5 and TRBJ2-1, with D unclear. V lost 9 bases and J lost 10, with 13 bases in between. CDR1 and CDR2 from the germline V gene are MNHEY and SVGAGI. CDR3 length: 11 amino acids.

The chain employs TRBV6-5 and TRBJ1-1; tentatively, D is TRBD1 (5 bases). CDR3 length equals 14 residues. The V end lost 7 bases, the J end lost 1 base, and 13 bases lay between the germline ends. The V gene's germline CDR1 is MNHEY and CDR2 SVGAGI. CDR3 loop: CASIPIDRNTEAFF. The CDR3 DNA sequence: TGTGCCAGCATTCCAATCGACAGGAACACTGAAGCTTTCTTT.

The chain uses TRBV9 and TRBJ2-6, with 8 bases lining up with TRBD1. The trim removed 2 bases at V and 1 base at J, leaving 11 bases unmatched. CDR1 and CDR2 from the germline V gene are SGDLS and YYNGEE. The CDR3 covers 19 residues. This chain's CDR3 is CASSVYQGALGSGANVLTF. CDR3 DNA: TGTGCCAGCAGCGTGTACCAGGGGGCCTTGGGTTCTGGGGCCAACGTCCTGACTTTC.

The chain is built from TRBV6-1 and TRBJ1-1, with 12 bases aligning to TRBD1. CDR3 length equals 16 residues. Germline V gene data show CDR1 as MNHNS and CDR2 as SASEGT. V lost 4 bases, J lost 1 base, and 4 bases stayed unmatched. CDR3 in amino acids: CASSVGQGAWNTEAFF. DNA for the CDR3: TGTGCCAGCAGTGTGGGACAGGGGGCATGGAACACTGAAGCTTTCTTT.

V is TRBV19 and J is TRBJ2-3; TRBD2 matches at 10 bases. V lost 3 bases to trimming and J lost 2 bases; unmatched junction nucleotides: 8. The CDR3 covers 17 residues. The germline CDR1 and CDR2 sequences are LNHDA and SQIVND (reference sequence). CDR3 in DNA: TGTGCCAGTAGTATGAGGGTCAGCGGGGGGGCCACAGATACGCAGTATTTT. Translated, it gives CASSMRVSGGATDTQYF.

The chain joins TRBV28 to TRBJ1-5; no clear D gene. Deletions cut 5 bases from V and 4 bases from J, with 12 bases between. The germline gives CDR1 MDHEN, CDR2 SYDVKM. CDR3 size: 14 residues. The CDR3 DNA follows: TGTGCCAGCAGTGCCTGGACGGGAAATCAGCCCCAGCATTTT. Translating gives CASSAWTGNQPQHF. Using reference TRBV28 and TRBJ1-5 for the parts outside the CDR3, the full variable domain is DVKVTQSSRYLVKRTGEKVFLECVQDMDHENMFWYRQDPGLGLRLIYFSYDVKMKEKGDIPEGYSVSREKKERFSLILESASTNQTSMYLCASSAWTGNQPQHFGDGTRLSIL.

Only one count was recorded for this clone. The V gene is TRBV4-1, the J gene TRBJ1-6, with a tentative D call TRBD1 (6 bases). The CDR3 runs 16 residues. Germline V gives CDR1 MGHRA, CDR2 YSYEKL. The V and J ends lost 1 base and 6 bases respectively, with 13 bases between them. The CDR3 DNA follows: TGCGCCAGCAGCCAAGGGGGGGGGCGGGGTAATTCACCCCTCCACTTT. It specifies CASSQGGGRGNSPLHF.

J is TRBJ2-1 and V is TRBV20-1; D may be TRBD2 (5 bases). Germline V CDR1 and CDR2: DFQATT, SNEGSKA (reference sequence). There are 11 residues in the CDR3. Trimming shortened V by 5 bases and J by 10 bases, and 12 bases separated the two germline ends. The CDR3 reads CSADYRAEQFF. DNA for the CDR3: TGCAGTGCTGACTACCGGGCCGAGCAGTTCTTC.

A single count supports this clone. The genes are TRBV13 and TRBJ2-7; 9 bases are a match to TRBD2. Germline CDR1 and CDR2: PRHDT and FYEKMQ (reference sequence). This CDR3 region has 19 residues. After removal of 0 bases from V and 5 bases from J, the junction contained 17 bases not matched to a gene. The CDR3 sequence: CASSLGQASGTPRPHEQYF. The CDR3 region has the DNA TGTGCCAGCAGCTTAGGCCAGGCTAGCGGGACCCCGAGGCCCCACGAGCAGTACTTC.

This chain uses TRBV4-1 with TRBJ2-1; D is unclear. Looked up from germline, CDR1 is MGHRA and CDR2 is YSYEKL. The CDR3 has 17 residues. V was cut by 0 bases and J by 1 base, with 13 bases left in between. The CDR3 sequence: CASSQDTPGSSYNEQFF. Here the CDR3 DNA reads TGCGCCAGCAGCCAAGATACCCCAGGCTCGTCCTACAATGAGCAGTTCTTC.

The chain carries TRBV6-5 and TRBJ2-2; 8 positions agree with TRBD1. The trim removed 4 bases at V and 3 bases at J, leaving 4 bases unmatched. In germline, CDR1 is MNHEY, CDR2 SVGAGI. CDR3 length: 15 amino acids. Written as DNA, the CDR3 is TGTGCCAGCAGTTCGCCGGGACAGGACACCGGGGAGCTGTTTTTT. Translated, it gives CASSSPGQDTGELFF.

The CDR3: CASSQQGNTEAFF. The CDR3 region has the DNA TGTGCCAGCAGTCAACAGGGGAACACTGAAGCTTTCTTT. V and J are TRBV11-3 and TRBJ1-1; possibly TRBD1 for D (6 bases). Between the trimmed V and J ends, which lost 6 bases and 1 base, there was a span of 9 bases. Germline V CDR1 and CDR2: SGHNT, YENEEA. The CDR3 length is 13 residues.

This clone was observed once. This rearrangement joins TRBV28 to TRBJ2-1; 14 bases agree with TRBD2. V lost 3 bases and J lost 6; bases outside the gene matches: 7. Germline V CDR1 and CDR2: MDHEN, SYDVKM. The CDR3 totals 17 residues. The CDR3 reads CASSFLPGTSGSNEQFF. The DNA of the CDR3 is TGTGCCAGCAGTTTCCTCCCAGGGACTAGCGGGAGCAATGAGCAGTTCTTC.

This chain links TRBV7-9 with TRBJ2-5; 7 nucleotides match TRBD2. The V and J ends lost 4 bases and 5 bases, in that order; junction bases with no gene match: 7. The CDR3 sequence is 14 residues long. Germline V gene lookup returns CDR1 SEHNR and CDR2 FQNEAQ (reference sequence). The CDR3 sequence is CASSSRAGPETQYF. The CDR3 DNA reads TGTGCCAGCAGCTCACGAGCGGGACCGGAGACCCAGTACTTC.

The genes are TRBV7-9 and TRBJ2-5; 8 bases are a match to TRBD1. This CDR3 is built from 15 residues. Losses at the gene ends were 10 bases for V and 7 bases for J; bases not matched to a gene: 17. Germline CDR1 reads SEHNR; CDR2 reads FQNEAQ (reference sequence). CDR3 nucleotide sequence: TGTGCCACCCGGATGGGGCAGGGGGCGGTTGGGACCCAGTACTTC. Its protein product is CATRMGQGAVGTQYF. Complete variable domain (other parts from reference TRBV7-9 and TRBJ2-5): DTGVSQNPRHKITKRGQNVTFRCDPISEHNRLYWYRQTLGQGPEFLTYFQNEAQLEKSRLLSDRFSAERPKGSFSTLEIQRTEQGDSAMYLCATRMGQGAVGTQYFGPGTRLLVL.

V usage is TRBV4-1 and J usage is TRBJ2-1, with 9 nucleotides matching TRBD2. Germline lookup yields CDR1 MGHRA and CDR2 YSYEKL. V gave up 1 base and J gave up 3 bases; unmatched junction bases: 10. CDR3 size: 18 residues. CDR3 loop: CASSQGIAGVFYYNEQFF. The CDR3 DNA is TGCGCCAGCAGCCAAGGAATAGCGGGAGTATTCTACTACAATGAGCAGTTCTTC.